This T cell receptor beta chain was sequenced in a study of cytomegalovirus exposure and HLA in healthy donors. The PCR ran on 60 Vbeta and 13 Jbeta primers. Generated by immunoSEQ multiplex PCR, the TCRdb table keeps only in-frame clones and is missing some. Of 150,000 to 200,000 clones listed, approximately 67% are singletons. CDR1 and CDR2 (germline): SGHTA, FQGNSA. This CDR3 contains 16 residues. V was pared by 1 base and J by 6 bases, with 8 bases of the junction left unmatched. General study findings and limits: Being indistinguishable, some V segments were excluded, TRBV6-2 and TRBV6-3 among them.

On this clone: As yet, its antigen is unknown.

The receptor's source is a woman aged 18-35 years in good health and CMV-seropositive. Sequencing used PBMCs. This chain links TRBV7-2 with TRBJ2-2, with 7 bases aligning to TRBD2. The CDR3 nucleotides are TGTGCCAGCAGCTTAGTTTGGGGACTACGTGCCGGGGAGCTGTTTTTT. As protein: CASSLVWGLRAGELFF.